This T cell receptor beta chain originates from a study of shared clonotypes between healthy human individuals. Study context: Ranging from 18 to 49 in age, donors were two women and three men.

Naive CD45RA+ and memory CD45RA-negative subsets were split from CD4+ cells. In the case of this clone: Its antigen is still unknown.

The germline CDR1 and CDR2 sequences are SGHNT and YENEEA. With V trimmed by 4 bases and J by 7 bases, 3 bases remained unmatched. CDR3 size: 13 residues. General study points: Non-shared clonotypes displayed generation probabilities falling below those of clonotypes present in all four donors.

TCRdb keeps only in-frame clones here, not all; method: immunoSEQ multiplex PCR. The repertoire holds about 600,000 clones, with less than 98% as singletons. This TCR derives from a woman aged 30 to 39 in good health. V and J are TRBV11-3 and TRBJ2-1; 8 bases map to TRBD2. What was sequenced was naive CD4+ T cells sorted from blood. Regarding subset: CD45RA+ positively selected. CDR3 in DNA: TGTGCCAGCAGCTCGGGGGGGCTTAATGAGCAGTTCTTC. As protein: CASSSGGLNEQFF.